This T cell receptor (beta chain) was observed in a study of T cell clones after liver transplantation. Study findings and constraints: Low donor cell numbers restricted donor-reactive repertoire measurement in a couple of subjects.

Trimming removed 1 base at V and 5 bases at J, with 11 bases between. The germline CDR1 and CDR2 sequences are SEHNR and FQNEAQ (reference sequence). The CDR3 runs 15 residues. Some clones are missing from TCRdb's copy, which holds only in-frame ones; the method was immunoSEQ multiplex PCR. The sample shows tens of thousands of clones, 84% of them seen only once. In regard to this clone: Antigen: not known.

The material was CD4+ T cells from blood, obtained before liver transplant. The origin of this receptor is a human donor who received a liver transplant. The genes are TRBV7-9 and TRBJ1-4; D is unclear. As DNA, the CDR3 is TGTGCCAGCAGCTTAGTTGGCACGAAGAATGAAAAACTGTTTTTT. It is translated as CASSLVGTKNEKLFF.